This is a list of T cell receptor beta chains from one sample in a study of beta chain features in type 1 diabetes. Measured with immunoSEQ multiplex PCR; TCRdb has only the in-frame clones, and not every one. This sample yields around 280,000 clones, of which under 8.5% are seen a single time; 0.9% to 1.2% belongs to the top ten. Sequenced: central memory CD4+ T cells from blood. Source of these receptors: a woman aged 18-30 years in good health. Each CDR3 is given with its conserved first and last residue. D genes are given only for firm matches. Size values are once, few and many counts, or a class for expanded clones, and some rows have none.

cdr3_length	clone_size	d_call	v_call	j_call	cdr3_aa	cdr3_nt
15	once	-	TRBV7-3	TRBJ2-1	CASSPEVRRVNEQFF	TGTGCCAGCAGCCCCGAAGTGCGGAGGGTGAATGAGCAGTTCTTC
16	many	-	TRBV29-1	TRBJ2-3	CSVADNLALGADTQYF	TGCAGCGTCGCCGACAACTTGGCATTGGGTGCAGATACGCAGTATTTT
18	few	TRBD2	TRBV7-2	TRBJ2-3	CASSLRYTSGGARDTQYF	TGTGCCAGCAGCTTAAGATACACTAGCGGGGGGGCCCGGGATACGCAGTATTTT
13	few	-	TRBV5-4	TRBJ2-5	CASSPGDQETQYF	TGTGCCAGCAGCCCCGGCGACCAAGAGACCCAGTACTTC
15	-	TRBD1	TRBV30	TRBJ1-2	CAWIQVGTGDYGYTF	TGTGCCTGGATTCAGGTCGGGACAGGGGACTATGGCTACACCTTC
14	-	-	TRBV7-9	TRBJ1-4	CASSLGDTDEKLFF	TGTGCCAGCAGCTTAGGGGACACGGATGAAAAACTGTTTTTT
11	-	-	TRBV20-1	TRBJ2-3	CSATSADTQYF	TGCAGTGCTACTAGCGCTGATACGCAGTATTTT
16	-	-	TRBV2	TRBJ1-1	CASSSEPAGVNTEAFF	TGTGCCAGCAGCAGTGAACCGGCAGGGGTAAACACTGAAGCTTTCTTT
15	few	TRBD1	TRBV5-4	TRBJ1-4	CASSWNRGDNEKLFF	TGTGCCAGCAGCTGGAACAGGGGTGATAATGAAAAACTGTTTTTT
15	-	TRBD1	TRBV27	TRBJ1-4	CASSLYPARGGELFF	TGTGCCAGCAGTTTATATCCCGCCAGGGGGGGGGAACTGTTTTTT
11	few	-	TRBV29-1	TRBJ1-1	CSAGSGIEAFF	TGCAGCGCCGGGTCAGGAATTGAAGCTTTCTTT
16	few	-	TRBV27	TRBJ2-7	CASSSSPVHQIYEQYF	TGTGCCAGCAGTTCATCCCCAGTACACCAAATCTACGAGCAGTACTTC
14	-	TRBD1	TRBV18	TRBJ1-2	CASSPSTTGGGYTF	TGTGCCAGCTCACCGTCCACGACAGGGGGTGGCTACACCTTC
13	-	-	TRBV7-2	TRBJ2-1	CASRDRQYNEQFF	TGTGCCAGCAGAGACCGACAGTACAATGAGCAGTTCTTC
13	-	TRBD1	TRBV7-2	TRBJ1-1	CASSKNTGQGAFF	TGTGCCAGCAGCAAGAACACGGGACAGGGCGCTTTCTTT
15	-	-	TRBV30	TRBJ2-7	CAWVPNRKGTYEQYF	TGTGCCTGGGTACCCAACAGGAAGGGGACCTACGAGCAGTACTTC
11	many	-	TRBV29-1	TRBJ1-4	CSVDVREKLFF	TGCAGCGTTGATGTGAGGGAAAAACTGTTTTTT
16	few	-	TRBV4-3	TRBJ2-3	CASSQDRYQTRDTQYF	TGCGCCAGCAGCCAAGATCGGTACCAGACACGAGATACGCAGTATTTT
15	-	-	TRBV7-3	TRBJ2-1	CASSPVSGSYNEQFF	TGTGCCAGCAGTCCAGTAAGCGGCTCCTACAATGAGCAGTTCTTC
14	-	-	TRBV7-2	TRBJ2-3	CASSSYLSTDTQYF	TGTGCCAGCAGCTCTTATCTGAGCACAGATACGCAGTATTTT
16	few	-	TRBV4-3	TRBJ2-3	CASSQETGAVTDTQYF	TGCGCCAGCAGCCAAGAAACGGGGGCCGTCACAGATACGCAGTATTTT
16	-	-	TRBV4-2	TRBJ2-7	CASSPESSVRAYEQYF	TGTGCCAGCAGCCCCGAATCAAGCGTTCGCGCCTACGAGCAGTACTTC